The T cell receptor (beta chain) described here comes from a study of blood T cells in healthy people across ages. V gave up 3 bases and J gave up 7 bases, with 9 bases separating them. Germline V CDR1 and CDR2: SQVTM, ANQGSEA. This CDR3 has 11 residues. With a J-beta primer mix and a sample-barcoded 5' primer, a second PCR ran about 7 to 12 cycles. TCRdb used MiXCR to reprocess the 5' RACE reads, holding one entry per CDR3 protein. The data hold 1.5 million to 2 million distinct CDR3 sequences, with about 49% observed a single time. Each donor gave 9 to 10 milliliters of peripheral blood. This clonotype has a handful of counts.

Sequenced: blood. The receptor was isolated from a woman aged 40 to 49 in good health. V and J are TRBV29-1 and TRBJ1-2, with D perhaps matching TRBD1 (6 bases). The CDR3 bases are TGCAGCGTTGACAGCAGGGGTGGCTACACCTTC. Its protein product is CSVDSRGGYTF.